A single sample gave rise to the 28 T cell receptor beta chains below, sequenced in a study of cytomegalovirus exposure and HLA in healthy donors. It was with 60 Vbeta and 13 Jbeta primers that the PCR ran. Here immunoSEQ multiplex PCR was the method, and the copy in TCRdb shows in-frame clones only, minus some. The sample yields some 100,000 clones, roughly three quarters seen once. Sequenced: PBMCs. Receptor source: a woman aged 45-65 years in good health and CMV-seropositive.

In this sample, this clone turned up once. The chain's CDR3 is CASSFISSGIYNEQFF. The CDR3 DNA reads TGCGCCAGCAGCTTCATTTCTAGCGGAATTTACAATGAGCAGTTCTTC. The chain is built from TRBV5-1 and TRBJ2-1; 7 positions match TRBD2. After removal of 2 bases from V and 4 bases from J, the junction contained 9 bases not matched to a gene. Germline CDR1 SGHRS, CDR2 YFSETQ. CDR3 size: 16 residues. The full variable domain, completed using reference TRBV5-1 and TRBJ2-1, is KAGVTQTPRYLIKTRGQQVTLSCSPISGHRSVSWYQQTPGQGLQFLFEYFSETQRNKGNFPGRFSGRQFSNSRSEMNVSTLELGDSALYLCASSFISSGIYNEQFFGPGTRLTVL.

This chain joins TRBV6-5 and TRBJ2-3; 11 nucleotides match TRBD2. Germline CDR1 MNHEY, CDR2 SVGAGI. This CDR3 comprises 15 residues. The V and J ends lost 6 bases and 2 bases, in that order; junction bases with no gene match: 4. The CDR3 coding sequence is TGTGCCAGCAGGGGACTAGCGGACCCCACAGATACGCAGTATTTT. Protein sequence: CASRGLADPTDTQYF.

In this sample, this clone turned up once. The CDR3 nucleotides are TGCAGCTTCAGGGGACGGGAGGCGTACACTGAAGCTTTCTTT. It yields the protein CSFRGREAYTEAFF. The rearrangement joins TRBV29-1 to TRBJ1-1; the D gene is possibly TRBD1 (6 bases). V was shortened by 8 bases and J by 3 bases, with 19 bases between the two germline ends. CDR3 length equals 14 residues. Germline values: CDR1 SQVTM, CDR2 ANQGSEA.

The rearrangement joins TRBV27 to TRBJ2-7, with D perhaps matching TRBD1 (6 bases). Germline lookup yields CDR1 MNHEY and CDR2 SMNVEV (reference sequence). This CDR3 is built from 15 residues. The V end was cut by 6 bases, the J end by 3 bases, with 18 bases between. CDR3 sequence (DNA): TGTGCCAGCAGGCAAACCTGGGACACACACTACGAGCAGTACTTC. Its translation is CASRQTWDTHYEQYF.

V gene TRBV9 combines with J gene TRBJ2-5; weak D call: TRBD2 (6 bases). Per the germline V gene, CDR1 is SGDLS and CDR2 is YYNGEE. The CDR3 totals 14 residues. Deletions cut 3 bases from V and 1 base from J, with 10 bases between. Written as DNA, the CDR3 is TGTGCCAGCAGCGGCCGGGGGTTCCAAGAGACCCAGTACTTC. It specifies CASSGRGFQETQYF.

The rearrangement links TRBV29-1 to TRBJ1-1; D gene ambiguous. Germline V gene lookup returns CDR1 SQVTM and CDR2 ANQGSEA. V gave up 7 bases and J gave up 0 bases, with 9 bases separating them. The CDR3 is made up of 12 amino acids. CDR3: CSGGRMNTEAFF. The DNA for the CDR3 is TGCAGCGGTGGGAGAATGAACACTGAAGCTTTCTTT.

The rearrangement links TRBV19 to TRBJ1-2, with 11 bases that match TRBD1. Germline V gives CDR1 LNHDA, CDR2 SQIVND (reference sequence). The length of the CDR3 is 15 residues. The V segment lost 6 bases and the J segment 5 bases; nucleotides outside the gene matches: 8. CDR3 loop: CASRNMGQGVYGYTF. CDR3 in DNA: TGTGCCAGTAGAAACATGGGACAGGGGGTGTATGGCTACACCTTC.

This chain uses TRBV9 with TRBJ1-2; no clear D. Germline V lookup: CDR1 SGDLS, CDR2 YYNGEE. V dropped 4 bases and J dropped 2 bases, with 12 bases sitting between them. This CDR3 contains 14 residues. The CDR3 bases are TGTGCCAGCAGCACCACCCGACTAAACTATGGCTACACCTTC. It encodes CASSTTRLNYGYTF.

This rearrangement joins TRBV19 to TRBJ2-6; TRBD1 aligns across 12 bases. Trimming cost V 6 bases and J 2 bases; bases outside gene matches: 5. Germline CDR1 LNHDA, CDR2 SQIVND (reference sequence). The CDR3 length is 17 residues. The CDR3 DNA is TGTGCCAGTAGCCCGGGACAGGGGGCGCCTGGGGCCAACGTCCTGACTTTC. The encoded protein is CASSPGQGAPGANVLTF.

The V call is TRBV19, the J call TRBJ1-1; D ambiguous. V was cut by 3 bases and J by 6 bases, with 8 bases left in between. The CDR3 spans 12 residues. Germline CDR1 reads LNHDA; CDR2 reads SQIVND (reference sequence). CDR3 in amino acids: CASSIPSPEAFF. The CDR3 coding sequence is TGTGCCAGTAGTATTCCGAGTCCTGAAGCTTTCTTT.

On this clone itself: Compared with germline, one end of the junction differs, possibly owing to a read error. In nucleotides, the CDR3 is TGTGCCAGCAGTCTACGCGACAGGGGTGTCTTT. Residues: CASSLRDRGVF. The chain combines TRBV2 with TRBJ1-1; TRBD1 matches 8 bases. CDR1 and CDR2 from the germline V gene are SNHLY and FYNNEI. The CDR3 spans 11 residues.

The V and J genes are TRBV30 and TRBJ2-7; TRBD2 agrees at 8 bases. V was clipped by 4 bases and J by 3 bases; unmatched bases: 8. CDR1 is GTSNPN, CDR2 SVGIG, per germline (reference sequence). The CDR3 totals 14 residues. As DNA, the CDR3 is TGTGCCTGGAATTCGGGAGGGCGGGTCTACGAGCAGTACTTC. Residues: CAWNSGGRVYEQYF.

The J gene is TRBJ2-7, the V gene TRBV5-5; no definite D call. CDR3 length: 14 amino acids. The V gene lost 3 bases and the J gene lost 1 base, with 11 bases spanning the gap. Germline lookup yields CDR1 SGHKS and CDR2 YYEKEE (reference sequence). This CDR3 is CASSSGLFSYEQYF. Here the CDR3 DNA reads TGTGCCAGCAGCTCTGGCCTCTTTTCCTACGAGCAGTACTTC.

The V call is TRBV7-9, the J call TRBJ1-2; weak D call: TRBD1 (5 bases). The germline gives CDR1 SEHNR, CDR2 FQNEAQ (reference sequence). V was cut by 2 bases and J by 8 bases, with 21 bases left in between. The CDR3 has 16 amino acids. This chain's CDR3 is CASSLQGETAYGGYTF. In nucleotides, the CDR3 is TGTGCCAGCAGCTTACAGGGCGAGACGGCTTACGGAGGCTACACCTTC.

CDR3 loop: CASSSRDPNYGYTF. The DNA of the CDR3 is TGTGCCAGCAGTTCCCGGGATCCTAACTATGGCTACACCTTC. V is TRBV6-6 and J is TRBJ1-2; no definite D call. Germline-derived CDR1 and CDR2 are MNHNY and SVGAGI (reference sequence). The CDR3 is 14 residues long. The V and J ends lost 4 bases and 0 bases respectively, with 9 bases between them.

The CDR3 is CASSPGTGVQPQHF. The DNA for the CDR3 is TGTGCCAGCTCACCCGGGACAGGGGTTCAGCCCCAGCATTTT. The chain couples TRBV18 to TRBJ1-5; 10 bases match TRBD1. V shed 3 bases and J 6 bases; nucleotides not matched to a gene: 2. Germline assignment: CDR1 KGHSH and CDR2 LQKENI. The CDR3 runs 14 residues.

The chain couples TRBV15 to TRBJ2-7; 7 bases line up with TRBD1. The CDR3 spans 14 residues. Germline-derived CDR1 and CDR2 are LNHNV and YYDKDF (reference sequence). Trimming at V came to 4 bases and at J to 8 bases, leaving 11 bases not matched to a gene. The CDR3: CATSTPGRGQKQYF. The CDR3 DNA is TGTGCCACCAGCACCCCGGGAAGGGGGCAAAAGCAGTACTTC.

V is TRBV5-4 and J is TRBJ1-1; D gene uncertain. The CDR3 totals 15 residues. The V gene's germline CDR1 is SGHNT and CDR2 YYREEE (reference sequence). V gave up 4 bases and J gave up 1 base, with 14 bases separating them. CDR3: CASSHPGTRNTEAFF. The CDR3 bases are TGTGCCAGCAGCCACCCGGGAACAAGGAACACTGAAGCTTTCTTT.

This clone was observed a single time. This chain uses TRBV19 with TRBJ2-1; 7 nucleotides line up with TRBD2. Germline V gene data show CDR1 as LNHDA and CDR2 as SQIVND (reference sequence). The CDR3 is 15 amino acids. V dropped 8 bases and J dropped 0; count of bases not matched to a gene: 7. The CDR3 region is CASGLGGSSYNEQFF. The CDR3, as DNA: TGTGCCAGTGGACTAGGCGGGAGCTCCTACAATGAGCAGTTCTTC.

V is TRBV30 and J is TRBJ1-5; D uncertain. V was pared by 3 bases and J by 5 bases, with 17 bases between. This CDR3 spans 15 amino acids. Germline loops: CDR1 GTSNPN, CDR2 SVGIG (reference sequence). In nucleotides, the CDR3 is TGTGCCTGGAGACCTCCGGGGAGTGGTGATCAGCCCCAGCATTTT. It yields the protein CAWRPPGSGDQPQHF.

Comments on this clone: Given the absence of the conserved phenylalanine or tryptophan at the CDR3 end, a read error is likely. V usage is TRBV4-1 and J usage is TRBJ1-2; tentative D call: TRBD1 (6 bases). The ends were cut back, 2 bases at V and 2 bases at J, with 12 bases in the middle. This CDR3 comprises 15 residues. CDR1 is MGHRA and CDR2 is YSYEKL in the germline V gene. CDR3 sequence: CASSQPYRENYGYTL. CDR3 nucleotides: TGCGCCAGCAGCCAACCTTACAGGGAGAACTATGGCTACACCCTC.

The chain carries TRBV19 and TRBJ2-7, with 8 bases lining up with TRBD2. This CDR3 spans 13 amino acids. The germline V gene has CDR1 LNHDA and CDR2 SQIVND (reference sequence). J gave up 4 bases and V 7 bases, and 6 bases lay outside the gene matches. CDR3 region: CASIPSGSYEQYF. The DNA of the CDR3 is TGTGCCAGTATCCCCAGCGGGAGTTACGAGCAGTACTTC.

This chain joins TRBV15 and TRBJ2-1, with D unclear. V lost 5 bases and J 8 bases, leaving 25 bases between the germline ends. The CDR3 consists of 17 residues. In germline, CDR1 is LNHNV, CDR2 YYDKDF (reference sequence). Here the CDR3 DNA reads TGTGCCACCAGCTCTCGACACCTTACGTCTATTACGCATGAGCAGTTCTTC. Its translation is CATSSRHLTSITHEQFF.

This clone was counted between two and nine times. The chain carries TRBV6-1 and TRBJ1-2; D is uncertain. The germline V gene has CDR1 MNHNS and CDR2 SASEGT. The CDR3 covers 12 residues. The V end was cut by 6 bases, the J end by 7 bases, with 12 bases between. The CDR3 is CASSLGVGGYTF. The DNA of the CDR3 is TGTGCCAGCAGCTTGGGAGTGGGTGGCTACACCTTC.

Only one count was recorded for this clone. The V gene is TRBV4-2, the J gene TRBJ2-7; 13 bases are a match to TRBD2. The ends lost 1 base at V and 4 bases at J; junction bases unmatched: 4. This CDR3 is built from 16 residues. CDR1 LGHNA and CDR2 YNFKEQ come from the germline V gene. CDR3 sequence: CASSQVGTSGDYEQYF. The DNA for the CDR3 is TGTGCCAGCAGCCAAGTTGGGACTAGCGGGGATTACGAGCAGTACTTC.

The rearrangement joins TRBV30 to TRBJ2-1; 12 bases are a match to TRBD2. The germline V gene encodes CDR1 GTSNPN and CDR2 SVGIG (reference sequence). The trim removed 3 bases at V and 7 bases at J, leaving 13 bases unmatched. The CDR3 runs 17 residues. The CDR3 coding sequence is TGTGCCTGGAGGCTAACTAGGACTAGCGGGGTGGCGAATGAGCAGTTCTTC. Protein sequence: CAWRLTRTSGVANEQFF.

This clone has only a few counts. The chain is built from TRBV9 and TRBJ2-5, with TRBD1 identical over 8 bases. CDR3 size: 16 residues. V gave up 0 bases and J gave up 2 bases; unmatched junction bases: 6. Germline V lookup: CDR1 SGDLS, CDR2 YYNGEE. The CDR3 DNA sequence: TGTGCCAGCAGCGTAGCTAGCAGGGGGCGTCAAGAGACCCAGTACTTC. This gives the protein CASSVASRGRQETQYF.

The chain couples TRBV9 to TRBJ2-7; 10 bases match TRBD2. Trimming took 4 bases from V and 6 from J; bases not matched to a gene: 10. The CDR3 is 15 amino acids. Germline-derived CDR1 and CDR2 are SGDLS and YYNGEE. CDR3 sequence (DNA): TGTGCCAGCAGCTCCCAAGCGGGAGGGCCTACCGAGCAGTACTTC. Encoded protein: CASSSQAGGPTEQYF.